The rows below give T cell receptor beta chains drawn from one sample of a study of vaccination and CD4 T cells after COVID-19. Their target antigens are unknown. TCRdb passed the PCR reads through MiXCR, listing each CDR3 protein once. Of more than 9,000 distinct CDR3 sequences in the sample, under 85% were seen once. Sequencing was performed on CD4+ T cells from blood, cultured in vitro. The origin of the receptors is a human donor who had recovered from COVID-19. The CDR3 runs from the conserved cysteine through the conserved F or W. Fields, in order: D gene, clone size, V gene, J gene, CDR3 protein, CDR3 DNA. D genes are given only for firm matches. Some rows mark clone size as missing; the rest say once, few, many or name a class of expanded clone.

TRBD1	NA	TRBV19	TRBJ2-1	CASSIGRDRANNEQFF	TGTGCCAGTAGTATCGGCCGGGACAGGGCCAACAATGAGCAGTTCTTC
TRBD1	NA	TRBV27	TRBJ1-2	CASSLRGPEGYTF	TGTGCCAGCAGTTTAAGGGGGCCAGAGGGCTACACCTTC
TRBD1	NA	TRBV28	TRBJ1-5	CASSLKGQWYSNQPQHF	TGTGCCAGCAGTTTAAAGGGACAGTGGTATAGCAATCAGCCCCAGCATTTT
TRBD1	NA	TRBV20-1	TRBJ1-1	CSAPQGSGAFF	TGCAGTGCACCACAGGGGTCTGGAGCTTTCTTT
TRBD1	few	TRBV7-2	TRBJ2-7	CASSQYGTDSYEQYF	TGTGCCAGCAGCCAATATGGGACAGATTCCTACGAGCAGTACTTC
NA	few	TRBV25-1	TRBJ1-1	CASSDGGRTEAFF	TGTGCCAGCAGTGACGGGGGTAGGACTGAAGCTTTCTTT
NA	NA	TRBV11-2	TRBJ2-1	CASSPAGLRQVLGNEQFF	TGTGCCAGCAGCCCAGCGGGACTCAGACAGGTCTTGGGCAATGAGCAGTTCTTC
NA	NA	TRBV6-2/TRBV6-3	TRBJ1-1	CATTTSWTAGNTEAFF	TGTGCCACCACTACGAGCTGGACAGCCGGGAACACTGAAGCTTTCTTT
NA	NA	TRBV29-1	TRBJ1-6	CSVGSQANSPLHF	TGCAGCGTTGGGAGTCAGGCAAATTCACCCCTCCACTTT
NA	NA	TRBV6-1	TRBJ1-5	CASSHQGGNQPQHF	TGTGCCAGCAGTCACCAAGGGGGCAATCAGCCCCAGCATTTT
NA	NA	TRBV7-3	TRBJ2-5	CASSSNTGQETQYF	TGTGCCAGCAGCTCAAATACGGGCCAAGAGACCCAGTACTTC
TRBD1	NA	TRBV19	TRBJ1-6	CASSLGDRDRALHF	TGTGCCAGTAGCCTAGGGGACAGGGATCGGGCCCTCCACTTT
TRBD2	NA	TRBV27	TRBJ2-5	CASSSLWTSGRPETQYF	TGTGCCAGCAGTTCTTTATGGACTAGCGGGAGACCAGAGACCCAGTACTTC
NA	NA	TRBV20-1	TRBJ1-5	CSANKRGGYSNQPQHF	TGCAGTGCTAATAAGAGGGGTGGTTATAGCAATCAGCCCCAGCATTTT
NA	NA	TRBV6-1	TRBJ2-7	CASSLQGGDEQYF	TGTGCCAGCAGTCTCCAGGGGGGCGACGAGCAGTACTTC
TRBD2	NA	TRBV7-2	TRBJ2-1	CASSLLRTSSYNEQFF	TGTGCCAGCAGCTTACTCCGGACTAGCTCCTACAATGAGCAGTTCTTC
TRBD2	NA	TRBV2	TRBJ2-7	CASRVTSGRASGEQYF	TGTGCCAGCAGGGTCACTAGCGGGAGGGCTTCGGGGGAGCAGTACTTC
NA	NA	TRBV7-9	TRBJ1-1	CASSLAPKAAFF	TGTGCCAGCAGCTTAGCCCCAAAGGCGGCTTTCTTT
NA	NA	TRBV19	TRBJ1-1	CASKDSSLTEAFF	TGTGCCAGTAAGGACAGTTCGCTAACTGAAGCTTTCTTT
NA	NA	TRBV30	TRBJ1-5	CARSVQGGGQPQHF	TGTGCCCGGAGTGTGCAGGGTGGGGGTCAGCCCCAGCATTTT
NA	few	TRBV2	TRBJ1-5	CASRGGGGPQHF	TGTGCCAGCAGGGGGGGTGGGGGGCCCCAGCATTTT
TRBD1	few	TRBV20-1	TRBJ1-2	CSATQGANHNYGYTF	TGCAGTGCTACACAGGGGGCGAATCATAACTATGGCTACACCTTC
NA	once	TRBV19	TRBJ2-1	CASSGFGYNEQFF	TGTGCCAGTAGTGGGTTTGGATACAATGAGCAGTTCTTC
TRBD1	NA	TRBV6-2/TRBV6-3	TRBJ1-1	CASRTGGHTEAFF	TGTGCCAGCAGGACAGGGGGGCACACTGAAGCTTTCTTT
NA	NA	TRBV20-1	TRBJ1-1	CSASGGFDAEAFF	TGCAGTGCTAGTGGAGGGTTCGACGCTGAAGCTTTCTTT
NA	NA	TRBV5-4	TRBJ2-3	CASSARASPTDTQYF	TGTGCCAGCAGCGCGAGGGCTAGCCCGACAGATACGCAGTATTTT
NA	NA	TRBV21-1	TRBJ2-7	CASSKAGGYEQYF	TGTGCCAGCAGCAAAGCTGGAGGTTACGAGCAGTACTTC
TRBD1	NA	TRBV5-1	TRBJ2-5	CASSGGTGQETQYF	TGCGCCAGCAGCGGCGGGACAGGACAAGAGACCCAGTACTTC
NA	NA	TRBV2	TRBJ1-1	CARRTGNTEAFF	TGTGCCAGACGGACGGGGAACACTGAAGCTTTCTTT
TRBD1	NA	TRBV20-1	TRBJ2-7	CSARDRGIVYEQYF	TGCAGTGCCAGGGACAGGGGAATTGTCTACGAGCAGTACTTC
NA	NA	TRBV4-2	TRBJ2-7	CASSRKDGYEQYF	TGTGCCAGCAGCCGAAAAGATGGGTACGAGCAGTACTTC
NA	NA	TRBV6-1	TRBJ1-1	CASKWNGRISEAFF	TGTGCCAGCAAATGGAACGGGAGGATCTCTGAAGCTTTCTTT
NA	NA	TRBV15	TRBJ1-2	CATSPPWPEYTF	TGTGCCACCAGCCCTCCCTGGCCCGAGTACACCTTC
TRBD1	NA	TRBV20-1	TRBJ2-1	CSARDHGQVGDEQFF	TGCAGTGCTAGAGATCACGGACAGGTAGGGGATGAGCAGTTCTTC
TRBD1	NA	TRBV24-1	TRBJ1-5	CATSDRGDRPHQPQHF	TGTGCCACCAGTGACCGCGGGGACAGGCCCCATCAGCCCCAGCATTTT